The next 25 T cell receptor beta chains were all read from a single sample in a study of blood T cell repertoires in COVID-19. Sequencing was performed with immunoSEQ multiplex PCR; in TCRdb, only in-frame clones are kept and a portion is missing. The sample lists about 53,000 clones; roughly 85% were seen once. The sample consisted of peripheral blood. These receptors originate from an elderly man with acute or convalescent COVID-19.

This clone has just a few counts. The J gene is TRBJ2-1, the V gene TRBV9; 9 nucleotides match TRBD1. J lost 1 base, V lost 3 bases, and 2 bases had no gene match. The CDR3 loop spans 15 amino acids. Germline V gene lookup returns CDR1 SGDLS and CDR2 YYNGEE. Written as DNA, the CDR3 is TGTGCCAGCAGCGCCGGACAGGGGTCCTACAATGAGCAGTTCTTC. Translation: CASSAGQGSYNEQFF.

The V and J genes are TRBV6-5 and TRBJ2-2, with TRBD1 identical over 7 bases. Trimming cost V 10 bases and J 3 bases; bases outside gene matches: 11. CDR1 is MNHEY, CDR2 SVGAGI, per germline. The CDR3 length is 15 residues. Written as DNA, the CDR3 is TGTGCCACCCCCGCTAGGGGGCTGCACACCGGGGAGCTGTTTTTT. It translates to CATPARGLHTGELFF.

This chain uses TRBV19 with TRBJ1-5; D is unclear. Germline lookup yields CDR1 LNHDA and CDR2 SQIVND (reference sequence). V shed 8 bases and J shed 1 base, with 12 bases lying between them. The CDR3 covers 14 residues. Here the CDR3 reads CASCTLGSNQPQHF. In DNA, the CDR3 is TGTGCCAGTTGCACACTAGGAAGCAATCAGCCCCAGCATTTT. The whole variable domain, remainder taken from reference TRBV19 and TRBJ1-5, is DGGITQSPKYLFRKEGQNVTLSCEQNLNHDAMYWYRQDPGQGLRLIYYSQIVNDFQKGDIAEGYSVSREKKESFPLTVTSAQKNPTAFYLCASCTLGSNQPQHFGDGTRLSIL.

V gene TRBV5-1 combines with J gene TRBJ2-1; no reliable D call. The CDR3 loop spans 15 amino acids. The V end was cut by 0 bases, the J end by 5 bases, with 12 bases between. Germline CDR1 is SGHRS and CDR2 is YFSETQ. The CDR3 reads CASSLVIPLNNEQFF. CDR3 sequence (DNA): TGCGCCAGCAGCTTGGTAATCCCCCTTAACAATGAGCAGTTCTTC.

The genes are TRBV7-9 and TRBJ2-1, with TRBD2 matching over 7 bases. The CDR3 is 13 residues long. The germline CDR1 and CDR2 sequences are SEHNR and FQNEAQ (reference sequence). Unmatched junction bases numbered 4, after V lost 2 bases and J lost 9 bases. CDR3 protein: CASSLRSGGEQFF. As DNA, the CDR3 is TGTGCCAGCAGCTTAAGATCGGGGGGTGAGCAGTTCTTC.

The gene calls are TRBV2 and TRBJ1-2; 9 positions agree with TRBD1. Germline CDR1 reads SNHLY; CDR2 reads FYNNEI. The CDR3 is made up of 14 amino acids. V was pared by 6 bases and J by 4 bases, with 6 bases of the junction left unmatched. For the CDR3, the DNA is TGTGCCAGCAGGAGGGACAGGGAGACCTATGGCTACACCTTC. It codes for CASRRDRETYGYTF.

The sample holds a few counts of this clone. J is TRBJ1-3 and V is TRBV2; D is perhaps TRBD1 (6 bases). Germline CDR1 is SNHLY and CDR2 is FYNNEI. With 5 bases removed from V and 4 bases from J, the gap between germline ends came to 12 bases. The length of the CDR3 is 14 residues. For the CDR3, the DNA is TGTGCCAGCAGTTACCGGGACATAGGAAACACCATATATTTT. Translating gives CASSYRDIGNTIYF.

The chain recombines TRBV5-1 with TRBJ2-6; TRBD1 might be the D (5 bases). The CDR3 spans 15 residues. The V end was cut by 0 bases, the J end by 4 bases, with 8 bases between. Germline V lookup: CDR1 SGHRS, CDR2 YFSETQ. CDR3 loop: CASSLAGSGANVLTF. CDR3 nucleotides: TGCGCCAGCAGCTTGGCAGGGTCCGGGGCCAACGTCCTGACTTTC.

The V gene is TRBV30, the J gene TRBJ1-2, with TRBD1 as a possible D gene (5 bases). V lost 5 bases and J 7 bases, leaving 29 bases between the germline ends. Germline CDR1 is GTSNPN and CDR2 is SVGIG (reference sequence). CDR3 length: 17 residues. The CDR3 loop is CAWVWGGIVGPQGGYTF. CDR3 nucleotide sequence: TGTGCCTGGGTATGGGGGGGAATAGTTGGCCCTCAAGGTGGCTACACCTTC.

The V and J genes are TRBV6-6 and TRBJ2-3, with unresolved D. Germline lookup yields CDR1 MNHNY and CDR2 SVGAGI (reference sequence). CDR3 length equals 16 residues. V dropped 7 bases and J dropped 0 bases, with 17 bases sitting between them. The CDR3 sequence is CASNYPRATSTDTQYF. The CDR3 DNA is TGTGCCAGCAACTACCCCAGAGCCACTAGCACAGATACGCAGTATTTT.

The chain carries TRBV2 and TRBJ1-2, with 7 bases aligning to TRBD1. Germline trimming cut 4 bases from V and 3 bases from J; bases unmatched to any gene: 8. The CDR3 length is 15 residues. Per the germline V gene, CDR1 is SNHLY and CDR2 is FYNNEI. In DNA, the CDR3 is TGTGCCAGCAGTGTGTTAACAGGGGCAGACTATGGCTACACCTTC. This translates into CASSVLTGADYGYTF.

The V gene is TRBV4-1, the J gene TRBJ2-3; TRBD2 might be the D (5 bases). The CDR3 is 15 amino acids. V lost 2 bases to trimming and J lost 3 bases, with 12 bases between them. Germline V gene data show CDR1 as MGHRA and CDR2 as YSYEKL. The CDR3 protein is CASSQHGVGTDTQYF. The DNA for the CDR3 is TGCGCCAGCAGCCAACACGGGGTGGGGACAGATACGCAGTATTTT.

Comment on this clone: The sample has other DNA sequences that encode this CDR3 too. This chain uses TRBV5-1 with TRBJ1-5; D is possibly TRBD1 (5 bases). V dropped 0 bases and J dropped 3 bases, with 10 bases sitting between them. This CDR3 comprises 15 residues. CDR1 and CDR2 from the germline V gene are SGHRS and YFSETQ. The CDR3 DNA is TGCGCCAGCAGCTTGGAGGGGACTCTCAATCAGCCCCAGCATTTT. It yields the protein CASSLEGTLNQPQHF.

The genes are TRBV27 and TRBJ2-1; 12 bases are a match to TRBD2. The CDR3 covers 15 residues. Germline CDR1 MNHEY, CDR2 SMNVEV (reference sequence). J lost 7 bases, V lost 6 bases, and 7 bases had no gene match. This CDR3 is CASSVGLAGGNEQFF. The CDR3 DNA reads TGTGCCAGCAGCGTAGGGCTAGCGGGGGGGAATGAGCAGTTCTTC.

The J gene is TRBJ1-1, the V gene TRBV5-1; tentative D call: TRBD1 (6 bases). The CDR3 contains 15 residues. The germline gives CDR1 SGHRS, CDR2 YFSETQ. Trimming cost V 0 bases and J 7 bases, with 16 bases left between them. The DNA of the CDR3 is TGCGCCAGCAGCTTGGAGGGGCAGGGGATGGTTGAAGCTTTCTTT. It codes for CASSLEGQGMVEAFF.

The CDR3 here is CASGLGGTVDQPQHF. The DNA for the CDR3 is TGTGCTAGTGGTTTGGGCGGGACAGTTGATCAGCCCCAGCATTTT. This sequence joins TRBV12-5 and TRBJ1-5; 7 bases fit TRBD1. CDR1 is LGHNT and CDR2 is FRNRAP in the germline V gene. This CDR3 has 15 amino acids. V shed 1 base, J shed 5 bases, and the junction held 5 bases outside the gene matches.

For this clone: Sequence at one end of the junction differs from germline and may be a read error. The chain employs TRBV5-4 and TRBJ2-5; 11 nucleotides agree with TRBD2. The CDR3 runs 16 residues. CDR1 is SGHNT and CDR2 is YYREEE in the germline V gene (reference sequence). The DNA of the CDR3 is TGTGCCAGCAGCTCCCGGCAACTTTACGGGACTAGCGGATTCAACTTC. It is translated as CASSSRQLYGTSGFNF.

The chain has TRBV6-5 and TRBJ2-5; TRBD1 might be the D (6 bases). In germline, CDR1 is MNHEY, CDR2 SVGAGI. The ends were cut back, 6 bases at V and 4 bases at J, with 12 bases in the middle. The CDR3 is 13 amino acids. In DNA form, the CDR3 reads TGTGCCAGCAGCAGACAGGTGGGAGAGACCCAGTACTTC. Translated, it gives CASSRQVGETQYF.

A few counts support this clone. This chain joins TRBV6-2 or TRBV6-3 and TRBJ2-7; D possibly corresponds to TRBD2 (5 bases). V was cut by 2 bases and J by 4 bases, with 15 bases left in between. Per the germline V gene, CDR1 is MNHEY and CDR2 is SVGEGT. This CDR3 spans 15 amino acids. The CDR3 nucleotides are TGTGCCAGCAGTTACGTCCGACCGGGGATGTACGAGCAGTACTTC. Residues: CASSYVRPGMYEQYF.

This chain connects TRBV7-9 to TRBJ2-3; a weak D match, TRBD1 (6 bases). Trimming removed 2 bases at V and 0 bases at J, with 15 bases between. The CDR3 runs to 17 residues. From germline, CDR1 is SEHNR and CDR2 FQNEAQ (reference sequence). For the CDR3, the DNA is TGTGCCAGCAGCTTACCCGGGACAAGAACTAGCACAGATACGCAGTATTTT. Encoded protein: CASSLPGTRTSTDTQYF.

The chain carries TRBV21-1 and TRBJ2-3; the table's D call of TRBD1 was not tested on the DNA. TRBV21-1 is tagged as a pseudogene. There are 16 residues in the CDR3. The CDR3 is CASSLPGQGRADTQYF. CDR3 bases: TGTGCCAGCAGTTTGCCGGGACAGGGTAGGGCAGATACGCAGTATTTT.

This clone was seen just once. The chain employs TRBV19 and TRBJ1-2, with 8 nucleotides matching TRBD1. The germline CDR1 and CDR2 sequences are LNHDA and SQIVND (reference sequence). V was clipped by 4 bases and J by 1 base; unmatched bases: 2. The CDR3 covers 14 residues. CDR3 amino acids: CASSTGTGNYGYTF. CDR3 nucleotides: TGTGCCAGTAGTACCGGGACAGGTAACTATGGCTACACCTTC.

This chain links TRBV15 with TRBJ1-4, with 8 bases that match TRBD1. Looked up from germline, CDR1 is LNHNV and CDR2 is YYDKDF (reference sequence). V shed 3 bases and J 8 bases; nucleotides not matched to a gene: 5. There are 14 residues in the CDR3. The CDR3 spells CATSRTGVSEKLFF. CDR3 DNA sequence: TGTGCCACCAGCAGGACAGGGGTGAGCGAAAAACTGTTTTTT.

V gene TRBV15 combines with J gene TRBJ2-1, with 7 nucleotides matching TRBD1. The V segment lost 0 bases and the J segment 1 base; nucleotides outside the gene matches: 3. The germline V gene encodes CDR1 LNHNV and CDR2 YYDKDF (reference sequence). This CDR3 has 16 residues. The CDR3 is CATSREGRGSYNEQFF. The CDR3 DNA reads TGTGCCACCAGCAGAGAGGGCAGGGGGTCCTACAATGAGCAGTTCTTC.

The sample holds a few counts of this clone. The rearrangement links TRBV3-1 (or the pseudogene TRBV3-2) to TRBJ2-7; D may be TRBD1 (6 bases). V lost 0 bases and J 2 bases, leaving 8 bases between the germline ends. The germline gives CDR1 LGHDT, CDR2 YNNKEL (reference sequence). CDR3 length equals 14 residues. In DNA form, the CDR3 reads TGTGCCAGCAGCCAAGACAGGGGTACCTACGAGCAGTACTTC. Its protein is CASSQDRGTYEQYF.